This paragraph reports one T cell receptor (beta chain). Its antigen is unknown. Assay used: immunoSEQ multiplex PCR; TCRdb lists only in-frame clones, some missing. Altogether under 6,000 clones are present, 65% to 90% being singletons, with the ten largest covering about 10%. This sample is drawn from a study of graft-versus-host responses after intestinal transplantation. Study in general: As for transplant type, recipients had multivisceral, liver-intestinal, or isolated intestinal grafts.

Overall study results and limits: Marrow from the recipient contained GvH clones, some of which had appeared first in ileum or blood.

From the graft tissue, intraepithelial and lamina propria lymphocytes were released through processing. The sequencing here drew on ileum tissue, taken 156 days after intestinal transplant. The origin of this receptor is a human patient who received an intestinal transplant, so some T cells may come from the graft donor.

CDR3 nucleotide sequence: TGTGCCAGCAGTTCCGCCTCCGGGGAGCTGTTTTTT. Protein product: CASSSASGELFF. The chain uses TRBV28 and TRBJ2-2; D is undetermined. V was shortened by 4 bases and J by 6 bases, with 6 bases between the two germline ends. The length of the CDR3 is 12 residues. The germline V gene encodes CDR1 MDHEN and CDR2 SYDVKM.